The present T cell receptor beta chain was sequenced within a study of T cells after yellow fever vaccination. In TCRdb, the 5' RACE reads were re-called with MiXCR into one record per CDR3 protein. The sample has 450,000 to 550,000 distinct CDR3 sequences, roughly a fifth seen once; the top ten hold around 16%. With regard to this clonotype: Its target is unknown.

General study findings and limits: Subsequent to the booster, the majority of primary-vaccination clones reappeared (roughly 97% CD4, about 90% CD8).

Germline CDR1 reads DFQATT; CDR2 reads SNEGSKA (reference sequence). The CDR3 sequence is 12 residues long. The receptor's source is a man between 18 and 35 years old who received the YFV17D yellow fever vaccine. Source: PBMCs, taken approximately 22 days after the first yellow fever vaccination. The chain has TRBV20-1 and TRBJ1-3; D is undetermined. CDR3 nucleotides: TGCGCAGGAGTTTTCTCTGGAAACACCATATATTTT. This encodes CAGVFSGNTIYF.